These 24 T cell receptor beta chains share one sample of origin, sequenced in a study of shared T cell receptors in the human thymus. Sequenced by immunoSEQ multiplex PCR; TCRdb stores in-frame clones only, minus some. The sample gives about 540,000 clones, roughly 74% of which show up once; less than 0.015% is in the top ten. A further study also used this sample, focusing on human thymus T cells.

Sequenced sample: thymocytes. These receptor sequences come from a boy younger than two with a congenital heart defect.

The chain joins TRBV5-4 to TRBJ2-7, with TRBD2 matching over 13 bases. After removal of 0 bases from V and 4 bases from J, the junction contained 7 bases not matched to a gene. The CDR3 spans 17 residues. Germline CDR1 reads SGHNT; CDR2 reads YYREEE (reference sequence). Here the CDR3 reads CASSLETSGRTEYEQYF. The CDR3 DNA reads TGTGCCAGCAGCTTGGAGACTAGCGGGAGGACCGAATACGAGCAGTACTTC.

J is TRBJ1-5 and V is TRBV5-4; D gene ambiguous. This CDR3 has 13 residues. V lost 2 bases and J 6 bases, leaving 9 bases between the germline ends. Germline CDR1 is SGHNT and CDR2 is YYREEE (reference sequence). The CDR3 loop is CASSFEGIQPQHF. In nucleotides, the CDR3 is TGTGCCAGCAGCTTCGAGGGAATTCAGCCCCAGCATTTT.

This chain uses TRBV7-3 with TRBJ2-1; 14 bases line up with TRBD2. The CDR3 spans 20 residues. V was clipped by 1 base and J by 8 bases; unmatched bases: 16. CDR1 is SGHTA, CDR2 FQGTGA, per germline. As DNA, the CDR3 is TGTGCCAGCAGCTTAAGGGTTCGGGGGACTAGCGGGAGAGTTAGGGATGAGCAGTTCTTC. Its protein is CASSLRVRGTSGRVRDEQFF. Using reference TRBV7-3 and TRBJ2-1 for the parts outside the CDR3, the full variable domain is GAGVSQTPSNKVTEKGKYVELRCDPISGHTALYWYRQSLGQGPEFLIYFQGTGAADDSGLPNDRFFAVRPEGSVSTLKIQRTERGDSAVYLCASSLRVRGTSGRVRDEQFFGPGTRLTVL.

The V and J genes are TRBV14 and TRBJ2-5; the D gene is possibly TRBD2 (5 bases). Germline V gene data show CDR1 as SGHDN and CDR2 as FVKESK. Trimming removed 1 base at V and 4 bases at J, with 13 bases between. The CDR3 runs 15 residues. The DNA of the CDR3 is TGTGCCAGCAGCCAAGTGAGGGCTGGATCAGAGACCCAGTACTTC. Translation gives CASSQVRAGSETQYF.

This clone was counted between two and nine times. V usage is TRBV29-1 and J usage is TRBJ1-2; D call uncertain. Trimming pared 0 bases from V and 11 bases from J, leaving 10 bases between. The CDR3 has 11 residues. Germline V gene data show CDR1 as SQVTM and CDR2 as ANQGSEA. The CDR3 sequence is CSVEDLIRYTF. The CDR3 nucleotides are TGCAGCGTTGAAGATCTAATCCGGTACACCTTC.

V gene TRBV5-4 combines with J gene TRBJ1-2; 7 bases are a match to TRBD1. The germline gives CDR1 SGHNT, CDR2 YYREEE (reference sequence). The length of the CDR3 is 15 residues. The J segment lost 4 bases and the V segment lost 1 base, leaving 7 bases of the junction unmatched. This CDR3 reads CASSLYGPGGYGYTF. The CDR3 nucleotides are TGTGCCAGCAGCTTGTACGGCCCAGGGGGCTATGGCTACACCTTC. Full variable domain (remainder filled in from reference TRBV5-4 and TRBJ1-2): ETGVTQSPTHLIKTRGQQVTLRCSSQSGHNTVSWYQQALGQGPQFIFQYYREEENGRGNFPPRFSGLQFPNYSSELNVNALELDDSALYLCASSLYGPGGYGYTFGSGTRLTVV.

This chain joins TRBV15 and TRBJ2-3; TRBD1 agrees at 7 bases. Germline V gene sequence: CDR1 LNHNV, CDR2 YYDKDF (reference sequence). This CDR3 contains 14 residues. V shed 3 bases, J shed 6 bases, and the junction held 6 bases outside the gene matches. The DNA of the CDR3 is TGTGCCACCAGCAGCGACAGGGCTTCCGATACGCAGTATTTT. It translates to CATSSDRASDTQYF.

V and J are TRBV27 and TRBJ2-7; D is unresolved. With 3 bases removed from V and 3 bases from J, the gap between germline ends came to 15 bases. Germline V gene data show CDR1 as MNHEY and CDR2 as SMNVEV (reference sequence). CDR3 size: 15 residues. The CDR3 sequence: CASSLRPLLNYEQYF. As DNA, the CDR3 is TGTGCCAGCAGTTTGCGCCCCCTACTCAACTACGAGCAGTACTTC.

V usage is TRBV13 and J usage is TRBJ2-1, with 11 bases matching TRBD2. The CDR3 has 15 residues. J was trimmed by 4 bases and V by 4 bases; bases with no gene match: 3. In germline, CDR1 is PRHDT, CDR2 FYEKMQ (reference sequence). CDR3 DNA: TGTGCCAGCAGCTCCGGGACTAGCGGATACAATGAGCAGTTCTTC. It translates to CASSSGTSGYNEQFF. The variable domain in full, completed from reference TRBV13 and TRBJ2-1, reads AAGVIQSPRHLIKEKRETATLKCYPIPRHDTVYWYQQGPGQDPQFLISFYEKMQSDKGSIPDRFSAQQFSDYHSELNMSSLELGDSALYFCASSSGTSGYNEQFFGPGTRLTVL.

The chain employs TRBV30 and TRBJ1-1; D is unresolved. With 7 bases removed from V and 7 bases from J, the gap between germline ends came to 19 bases. Germline CDR1 and CDR2: GTSNPN and SVGIG (reference sequence). The CDR3 has 13 residues. CDR3 in DNA: TGTGCCTCTCCTCCCCGTGACGGCGGTGAAGCTTTCTTT. Translated, it gives CASPPRDGGEAFF. The whole variable domain, filled in from reference TRBV30 and TRBJ1-1, reads SQTIHQWPATLVQPVGSPLSLECTVEGTSNPNLYWYRQAAGRGLQLLFYSVGIGQISSEVPQNLSASRPQDRQFILSSKKLLLSDSGFYLCASPPRDGGEAFFGQGTRLTVV.

This clone was counted only a few times. This sequence joins TRBV25-1 and TRBJ2-3; 12 bases match TRBD1. The CDR3 runs 15 residues. V shed 6 bases, J shed 3 bases, and the junction held 4 bases outside the gene matches. The V gene's germline CDR1 is MGHDK and CDR2 SYGVNS. The CDR3 DNA reads TGTGCCAGCAGGGGGGACAGGGGGCAGACAGATACGCAGTATTTT. Translating gives CASRGDRGQTDTQYF.

This clone was seen a handful of times. This chain joins TRBV2 and TRBJ2-6, with unresolved D. Germline values: CDR1 SNHLY, CDR2 FYNNEI. This CDR3 has 16 residues. Trimming stripped 1 base from V and 0 bases from J, with 7 bases between. Here the CDR3 reads CASSEDSPSGANVLTF. As DNA, the CDR3 is TGTGCCAGCAGTGAAGACTCCCCCTCTGGGGCCAACGTCCTGACTTTC. The full variable domain, with the rest looked up from reference TRBV2 and TRBJ2-6, is EPEVTQTPSHQVTQMGQEVILRCVPISNHLYFYWYRQILGQKVEFLVSFYNNEISEKSEIFDDQFSVERPDGSNFTLKIRSTKLEDSAMYFCASSEDSPSGANVLTFGAGSRLTVL.

The chain is built from TRBV9 and TRBJ2-5; 12 nucleotides match TRBD2. The CDR3 length is 17 residues. V lost 1 base, J lost 4 bases, and 8 bases stayed unmatched. Germline values: CDR1 SGDLS, CDR2 YYNGEE. This CDR3 is CASSVHRLAGEGETQYF. CDR3 bases: TGTGCCAGCAGCGTACATCGACTAGCGGGAGAGGGAGAGACCCAGTACTTC.

The chain joins TRBV28 to TRBJ2-7; 10 positions agree with TRBD2. The CDR3 length is 14 residues. Germline-derived CDR1 and CDR2 are MDHEN and SYDVKM. Trimming took 5 bases from V and 3 from J; bases not matched to a gene: 4. The CDR3 protein is CASSPPSGSYEQYF. CDR3 DNA: TGTGCCAGCAGTCCTCCTAGCGGGAGCTACGAGCAGTACTTC.

This clone was seen a few times. CDR3 DNA: TGTGCCAGCAGCTTAGATGGGACTAGTGCCCCCGAGCAGTACTTC. Translation gives CASSLDGTSAPEQYF. The chain links TRBV11-2 to TRBJ2-7, with 8 bases lining up with TRBD2. The CDR3 loop spans 15 amino acids. Trimming took 0 bases from V and 6 from J; bases not matched to a gene: 7. Germline V CDR1 and CDR2: SGHAT, FQNNGV.

This clone appeared once. The rearrangement joins TRBV30 to TRBJ2-2; 8 nucleotides align to TRBD1. The V gene's germline CDR1 is GTSNPN and CDR2 SVGIG (reference sequence). This CDR3 spans 15 amino acids. V trimming: 5 bases; J trimming: 1 base; junction bases outside the gene matches: 6. The chain's CDR3 is CAWCAGQENTGELFF. The CDR3 DNA reads as TGTGCCTGGTGTGCGGGACAGGAGAACACCGGGGAGCTGTTTTTT.

The rearrangement links TRBV4-3 to TRBJ2-1, with 9 bases fitting TRBD2. J lost 7 bases, V lost 1 base, and 8 bases had no gene match. Germline-derived CDR1 and CDR2 are LGHNA and YSLEER. CDR3 length: 16 residues. CDR3 coding DNA: TGCGCCAGCAGCCAAGTGGCGGGAGGGCCTCGGAATGAGCAGTTCTTC. Translation gives CASSQVAGGPRNEQFF.

The chain uses TRBV5-1 and TRBJ2-2; 7 bases line up with TRBD2. The CDR3 consists of 15 residues. CDR1 and CDR2 (germline): SGHRS, YFSETQ. The V segment lost 4 bases and the J segment 1 base; nucleotides outside the gene matches: 4. CDR3 loop: CASSTERGNTGELFF. The CDR3, as DNA: TGCGCCAGCAGCACTGAGCGGGGGAACACCGGGGAGCTGTTTTTT.

The rearrangement links TRBV28 to TRBJ2-7; TRBD1 matches at 10 bases. V trimming: 6 bases; J trimming: 5 bases; junction bases outside the gene matches: 10. CDR1 is MDHEN, CDR2 SYDVKM, per germline. The CDR3 has 15 amino acids. This CDR3 reads CASSLLGTGAHEQYF. The CDR3 DNA reads as TGTGCCAGCAGCCTCCTAGGGACAGGGGCCCACGAGCAGTACTTC.

This rearrangement joins TRBV30 to TRBJ2-7, with 7 bases fitting TRBD2. CDR3 length: 12 residues. The germline CDR1 and CDR2 sequences are GTSNPN and SVGIG (reference sequence). V lost 5 bases to trimming and J lost 6 bases; unmatched junction nucleotides: 7. CDR3 sequence reads: CAWSAGGIEQYF. The CDR3 DNA follows: TGTGCCTGGTCTGCCGGGGGGATCGAGCAGTACTTC.

The CDR3 DNA reads TGTGCCAGCAGTCGGGACAGAGCTAACTATGGCTACACCTTC. Protein product: CASSRDRANYGYTF. The rearrangement links TRBV2 to TRBJ1-2; 7 bases are a match to TRBD1. Trimming took 5 bases from V and 0 from J; bases not matched to a gene: 3. Germline lookup yields CDR1 SNHLY and CDR2 FYNNEI. The CDR3 consists of 14 residues.

The genes are TRBV2 and TRBJ2-7; TRBD2 agrees at 14 bases. V dropped 6 bases and J dropped 6; count of bases not matched to a gene: 4. In germline, CDR1 is SNHLY, CDR2 FYNNEI. CDR3 length equals 14 residues. Written as DNA, the CDR3 is TGTGCCAGCAGCCCGACTAGCGGGAGGGTCGAGCAGTACTTC. Amino acid sequence: CASSPTSGRVEQYF.

As regards this clone: Its ends do not fully match the called genes, so a read error is possible. The V and J genes are TRBV7-8 and TRBJ2-7; D is uncertain. This CDR3 has 11 residues. The V gene's germline CDR1 is SGHVS and CDR2 FQNEAQ. CDR3 sequence: CASSRGYQQYF. Written as DNA, the CDR3 is TGTGCCAGCAGCCGCGGCTACCAGCAGTACTTC.

The V and J genes are TRBV18 and TRBJ2-7, with 7 bases identical to TRBD1. This CDR3 comprises 16 residues. From germline, CDR1 is KGHSH and CDR2 LQKENI. V gave up 0 bases and J gave up 3 bases; unmatched junction bases: 8. This chain's CDR3 is CASSPPKGGSDYEQYF. The CDR3 nucleotides read TGTGCCAGCTCACCACCTAAAGGGGGCTCCGACTACGAGCAGTACTTC.